This entry concerns a single T cell receptor beta chain. There is no known antigen for this receptor. Base quality data are lacking; no much larger clone is found one base away. The TCR beta CDR3 region was amplified from genomic DNA by two rounds of multiplex PCR. In the first PCR round, primers specific to each TRBV and TRBJ gene were used, and the primer sequences were filed in Chinese patent CN105087789A. The second PCR round used universal primers. The Roche High Pure PCR Template Preparation Kit was used to extract genomic DNA from the frozen PBMCs. Libraries were sequenced paired-end with 151 bp reads on an Illumina HiSeq 3000. As for how the authors treated the data: Raw reads lacking the multiplex PCR primer sequences were removed with CutAdapt. High-quality paired reads were merged into contigs with PEAR. By aligning each contig to reference sequences, MiXCR assigned the TRB V, D and J gene segments to that contig. To remove sequencing errors, CDR3 sequences were clustered according to base quality and sequence similarity. Shannon entropy normalized by the natural log of productive TCR sequence number was used as the measure of diversity. To get clonality, Shannon entropy was divided by the natural log of the number of unique clonotypes, and that result was subtracted from one. The Youden index of ROC curves was used to select progression-free survival cut-offs for repertoire metrics, and analyses were performed in R 3.5.3. TCRdb itself trimmed the public reads at Q25 with fastp, ran MiXCR and retained productive beta chains. Rows merge per CDR3 protein into single entries with the most common DNA and genes. TCRdb assigned the V and J calls; the authors' analysis was not used. The sample data list 10,000 to 15,000 distinct CDR3 sequences, and 43% of these were observed just once. The top ten hold around 40% of the sample.

This record comes from a study of prognosis after radiotherapy for stage I lung cancer (TCRdb year 2021). Turning to the overall study: Between early 2018 and 2019, roughly 20 patients with stage I NSCLC were enrolled in Nanjing, China. Four of the 19 patients developed distant metastases after SBRT, at a median of approximately 7 months; the other 15 showed no significant progression. Roughly 14 of the patients presented with newly diagnosed primary stage I lung tumors; five or six had oligometastatic NSCLC following surgical resection of the primary tumor. Ages in the cohort of around 14 men and over 5 women ranged from roughly 50 to 85 years, with a median of 74. Peripheral blood TCR beta repertoires were profiled in stage I NSCLC patients before and after stereotactic body radiotherapy, and the study then linked these repertoires to distant failure. For each of the roughly 20 patients, one blood sample was taken before SBRT and one after, so the study sequenced some 40 samples in total. Using image-guided IMRT or VMAT, SBRT was delivered in 3 to 5 fractions at a biologically effective dose of at least 100 Gy. On tumor histology, 11 to 13 patients had adenocarcinoma and six or seven had squamous cell carcinoma. In every patient, SBRT was given without any concurrent therapy. Every patient was regarded as medically inoperable, because of comorbidities in about twelve cases and refusal of surgery in over five cases.

There are 14 amino acids in the CDR3, from cysteine to phenylalanine inclusive. Only the CDR3 portion is preserved as DNA: 42 bases, with reading frame beginning at the first base. V and J lose 4 bases and 8 bases, and a span of 17 bases separates them. Via the germline V gene, CDR1 is MNHEY and CDR2 SVGAGI. The paper as a whole reports these results and caveats: A decrease in unique TCR clone counts was observed after SBRT (median about 10,000 before versus several thousand after; Wilcoxon paired P=0.011). Tumor specificity of expanded TCR clones was not determined. None of the reported P values were adjusted for multiple comparisons. TRBV and TRBJ usage frequencies reportedly varied with metastasis status, involving two V genes at baseline and about 10 V and two J genes after SBRT. The study was limited by its small cohort and short follow-up, and the findings require independent validation. Post-SBRT Shannon entropy and its change from baseline were lower in patients who developed distant metastases; baseline Shannon entropy was not associated with metastases.

All patients had node-negative disease on CT and PET/CT, and none had a history of other malignancies or prior chemotherapy or radiotherapy. About 6.3 milliliters of peripheral venous blood were drawn into EDTA tubes at each of two time points. PBMCs were isolated by Ficoll-Paque Plus density-gradient centrifugation. Right after collection, samples were kept at -80 degrees C until analysis. The specimen comprised PBMCs, sampled before or after stereotactic body radiation therapy (not recorded which). The chain is made from TRBV6-5 and TRBJ1-2; no D segment can be confidently identified. This receptor was taken from a donor aged 50 or older with non-small cell lung cancer. Here the CDR3 is given as CASSSLTTALGYTF. The DNA reads as follows: TGTGCCAGCAGTTCCCTTACCACAGCCTTGGGCTACACCTTC.